This record covers a single T cell receptor beta chain. Additional DNA sequences in this sample encode the identical CDR3. The entry originates in a study of OX40 agonist ivuxolimab in advanced cancers. As for the study in general: Partial responses occurred in three patients (one hepatocellular carcinoma, two cutaneous melanoma).

Profiling relied on immunoSEQ multiplex PCR, and the TCRdb table lists in-frame clones only, not all of them. The data hold 70,000 or so clones, with 80% observed a single time. The CDR3 has 18 amino acids. Germline CDR1 SGHTA, CDR2 FQGNSA. V dropped 5 bases and J dropped 4 bases, with 23 bases sitting between them. This TCR came from an adult with an advanced solid tumor such as melanoma, head and neck, liver or kidney cancer. This material consisted of CD4+ or CD8+ T cells sorted from blood, taken in a trial of the OX40 agonist ivuxolimab. The gene calls are TRBV7-2 and TRBJ2-2; D possibly corresponds to TRBD2 (7 bases). CDR3 sequence (DNA): TGTGCCAGCAGCGCCAGATTAGGGGGGCGCGGGAGCACCGGGGAGCTGTTTTTT. This encodes CASSARLGGRGSTGELFF.